The 18 T cell receptor beta chains listed next were all sequenced from one sample in a study of a mutant IDH1 vaccine in newly diagnosed glioma. These receptors are not linked to any known antigen. The time point is: week 23, last vaccination. All doses held 300 ug of mutant IDH1 20-mer peptide, with topical imiquimod. Clones were sequenced by immunoSEQ multiplex PCR, and TCRdb holds only the in-frame ones, with some missing. The table lists about 82,000 clones, approximately 85% of them singletons. This specimen was PBMCs, taken from a glioma patient whose treatment included an IDH1 peptide vaccine. The origin of the receptors is a man between 25 and 39 years old with glioma. Some clones in this sample may be carry-over from other donors' samples.

The chain has TRBV9 and TRBJ2-6; D possibly corresponds to TRBD1 (6 bases). CDR3 length: 20 amino acids. V was pared by 0 bases and J by 0 bases, with 19 bases between. Germline V gene data show CDR1 as SGDLS and CDR2 as YYNGEE. The CDR3 DNA reads as TGTGCCAGCAGCGTAGAAGGGGCGAGGGACACCGTCTCTGGGGCCAACGTCCTGACTTTC. Its protein is CASSVEGARDTVSGANVLTF.

The CDR3: CASSPGLAGIEQYF. Here the CDR3 DNA reads TGTGCCAGCAGTCCGGGACTAGCGGGGATCGAGCAGTACTTC. The chain combines TRBV6-1 with TRBJ2-7; 13 bases agree with TRBD2. V gave up 5 bases and J gave up 6 bases; unmatched junction bases: 4. Germline-derived CDR1 and CDR2 are MNHNS and SASEGT. The CDR3 contains 14 residues.

The chain carries TRBV6-1 and TRBJ1-3, with no clear D. Germline assignment: CDR1 MNHNS and CDR2 SASEGT. The CDR3 extends over 17 amino acids. V shed 3 bases and J shed 3 bases, with 18 bases lying between them. The DNA for the CDR3 is TGTGCCAGCAGTGATCGGGCTTGGGGTCGACTTGGAAACACCATATATTTT. Translation gives CASSDRAWGRLGNTIYF.

V is TRBV2 and J is TRBJ2-7; the match to TRBD2 covers 8 bases. The CDR3 runs 15 residues. The V gene's germline CDR1 is SNHLY and CDR2 FYNNEI. The V gene end was trimmed by 4 bases and the J gene end by 6 bases; junction bases not matched to a gene: 11. The CDR3 spells CASSGRGREGREQYF. The CDR3 DNA reads as TGTGCCAGCAGTGGCAGGGGTCGGGAGGGGCGCGAGCAGTACTTC.

V is TRBV5-1 and J is TRBJ1-5, with TRBD1 matching over 8 bases. This CDR3 comprises 15 residues. V trimming: 4 bases; J trimming: 3 bases; junction bases outside the gene matches: 6. The germline gives CDR1 SGHRS, CDR2 YFSETQ. In DNA form, the CDR3 reads TGCGCCAGCAGCACGGGGACAGGCCACAATCAGCCCCAGCATTTT. It codes for CASSTGTGHNQPQHF.

This sequence joins TRBV19 and TRBJ2-5; TRBD1 matches 11 bases. This CDR3 comprises 14 residues. Unmatched junction bases numbered 0, after V lost 4 bases and J lost 2 bases. Germline values: CDR1 LNHDA, CDR2 SQIVND (reference sequence). CDR3 nucleotide sequence: TGTGCCAGTAGTAGGGACAGGGGGCAAGAGACCCAGTACTTC. Its translation: CASSRDRGQETQYF.

This clone showed up just a few times. CDR3 sequence reads: CASSILGQRNTEAFF. DNA for the CDR3: TGTGCCAGTAGTATTCTAGGACAGAGGAACACTGAAGCTTTCTTT. The genes are TRBV19 and TRBJ1-1; TRBD1 might be the D (6 bases). The CDR3 loop spans 15 amino acids. Germline-derived CDR1 and CDR2 are LNHDA and SQIVND (reference sequence). The germline V and J ends were trimmed by 3 bases and 1 base, with 12 bases remaining between them.

The chain couples TRBV7-2 to TRBJ1-5, with no clear D. The CDR3 loop spans 13 amino acids. The germline V gene encodes CDR1 SGHTA and CDR2 FQGNSA. V shed 2 bases and J shed 5 bases, with 7 bases lying between them. CDR3 amino acids: CASSLWRDQPQHF. The CDR3 DNA is TGTGCCAGCAGCTTATGGAGGGATCAGCCCCAGCATTTT. The full variable domain, completed using reference TRBV7-2 and TRBJ1-5, is GAGVSQSPSNKVTEKGKDVELRCDPISGHTALYWYRQSLGQGLEFLIYFQGNSAPDKSGLPSDRFSAERTGGSVSTLTIQRTQQEDSAVYLCASSLWRDQPQHFGDGTRLSIL.

The V gene is TRBV7-8, the J gene TRBJ1-2; D is unclear. The V end lost 0 bases, the J end lost 4 bases, and 9 bases lay between the germline ends. Germline V gives CDR1 SGHVS, CDR2 FQNEAQ. The CDR3 spans 14 residues. This CDR3 is CASSLAHGIYGYTF. The CDR3 DNA reads as TGTGCCAGCAGCTTAGCGCACGGAATCTATGGCTACACCTTC.

This clone has just one count. CDR3 region: CASSLEGNTEAFF. The CDR3 DNA reads as TGTGCCAGCAGTCTTGAGGGAAACACTGAAGCTTTCTTT. The chain links TRBV2 to TRBJ1-1, with no clear D. CDR3 size: 13 residues. Trimming pared 5 bases from V and 2 bases from J, leaving 9 bases between. The germline gives CDR1 SNHLY, CDR2 FYNNEI.

This clone is a singleton in its sample. This chain links TRBV12-5 with TRBJ2-2, with 10 bases aligning to TRBD1. Trimming cost V 5 bases and J 5 bases; bases outside gene matches: 5. This CDR3 contains 15 residues. Germline V gene lookup returns CDR1 LGHNT and CDR2 FRNRAP. This CDR3 is CASGTGQGDTGELFF. The CDR3 DNA sequence: TGTGCTAGTGGTACCGGACAGGGGGATACCGGGGAGCTGTTTTTT.

This chain uses TRBV7-2 with TRBJ1-5; D not certain. The germline gives CDR1 SGHTA, CDR2 FQGNSA. The CDR3 is made up of 12 amino acids. Trimming stripped 2 bases from V and 10 bases from J, with 9 bases between. CDR3 amino acids: CASSLREGPQHF. The CDR3 DNA sequence: TGTGCCAGCAGCTTACGGGAGGGCCCCCAGCATTTT.

The V gene is TRBV19, the J gene TRBJ2-5, with 8 bases aligning to TRBD1. Germline V gives CDR1 LNHDA, CDR2 SQIVND (reference sequence). The CDR3 totals 15 residues. Trimming at V came to 6 bases and at J to 4 bases, leaving 10 bases not matched to a gene. CDR3 sequence reads: CASRAHSDRVETQYF. The DNA of the CDR3 is TGTGCCAGTAGGGCACACTCGGACAGGGTAGAGACCCAGTACTTC.

The chain is built from TRBV5-1 and TRBJ2-7; D is possibly TRBD1 (6 bases). Germline loops: CDR1 SGHRS, CDR2 YFSETQ. Trimming removed 3 bases from V and 4 bases from J, with 11 bases in between. This CDR3 contains 13 residues. The CDR3 reads CASSYRAGYEQYF. CDR3 DNA sequence: TGCGCCAGCAGCTACAGGGCTGGATACGAGCAGTACTTC.

The chain has TRBV7-2 and TRBJ1-1; a weak D match, TRBD1 (6 bases). The germline V gene encodes CDR1 SGHTA and CDR2 FQGNSA. The CDR3 runs to 13 residues. Trimming pared 6 bases from V and 8 bases from J, leaving 16 bases between. The CDR3 here is CASSSNRVPEAFF. CDR3 nucleotides: TGTGCCAGCAGTTCCAACAGGGTCCCCGAAGCTTTCTTT.

In this sample, this clone turned up a few times. J is TRBJ1-1 and V is TRBV9, with D hard to call. The germline gives CDR1 SGDLS, CDR2 YYNGEE. The V gene lost 1 base and the J gene lost 3 bases, with 10 bases spanning the gap. This CDR3 comprises 14 residues. The CDR3 is CASSVSGGDTEAFF. As DNA, the CDR3 is TGTGCCAGCAGCGTATCGGGCGGGGACACTGAAGCTTTCTTT.

The chain uses TRBV9 and TRBJ2-6, with 9 bases identical to TRBD1. Germline V gives CDR1 SGDLS, CDR2 YYNGEE. The V segment lost 3 bases and the J segment 4 bases; nucleotides outside the gene matches: 11. The CDR3 is made up of 18 amino acids. In DNA form, the CDR3 reads TGTGCCAGCAGCGCTAGTGGGACAGGGAGTACAGGGGCCAACGTCCTGACTTTC. It codes for CASSASGTGSTGANVLTF.

This clone has only a few counts. The chain couples TRBV19 to TRBJ1-1; 7 bases fit TRBD1. The CDR3 has 13 amino acids. V gave up 7 bases and J gave up 5 bases; unmatched junction bases: 7. The germline V gene encodes CDR1 LNHDA and CDR2 SQIVND (reference sequence). The CDR3 is CASTTGYRTEAFF. For the CDR3, the DNA is TGTGCCAGTACGACAGGGTATAGGACTGAAGCTTTCTTT.